Included here is one TCR beta chain sequence, with context. Its antigen is still unknown. These data are taken from a study of identical twins. General study results and limits: Those out-of-frame alpha sequences shared by twins showed an excess of low generation probability.

No donor was unhealthy or non-Caucasian. The V gene lost 5 bases and the J gene lost 5 bases, with 7 bases spanning the gap. Germline loops: CDR1 SGHNT, CDR2 YENEEA. There are 12 residues in the CDR3. Each CDR3 protein is one row after TCRdb ran MiXCR on the 5' RACE reads. The table includes roughly 220,000 distinct CDR3 sequences, 5.5% to 7.5% detected once. A further study also used this sample, focusing on T cells expressing NK-cell markers. That paper adds: Sequenced donors, eight in total, included seven who were HCMV-seropositive and one who was seronegative. Expanded clones of NKG2C+ T cells had an unclear HCMV specificity.

The receptor was isolated from a woman aged 18-29 years in good health. This chain uses TRBV11-3 with TRBJ2-1, with no clear D. The sequenced sample consisted of CD8+ T cells sorted from blood. The CDR3 nucleotides read TGTGCCAGCAGCATTATTAACAATGAGCAGTTCTTC. Translated, it gives CASSIINNEQFF.